This T cell receptor (beta chain) was identified in a study of blood T cell repertoires in COVID-19. V was pared by 6 bases and J by 8 bases, with 16 bases between. The CDR3 length is 13 residues. Germline CDR1 and CDR2: MGHDK and SYGVNS. Using immunoSEQ multiplex PCR, the repertoire was profiled, and TCRdb retains in-frame clones only, with some absent. Of 200,000 or so clones listed, around 83% are singletons. The genes are TRBV25-1 and TRBJ1-2; D gene uncertain. This TCR was sampled from a woman between 35 and 50 years old with acute or convalescent COVID-19. The material sequenced was peripheral blood. CDR3 amino acids: CASSPREGGGYTF. DNA of the CDR3: TGTGCCAGCAGCCCCCGGGAGGGTGGAGGCTACACCTTC.